The rows below give T cell receptor beta chains drawn from one sample of a study of blood T cell repertoires in COVID-19. Sequencing used immunoSEQ multiplex PCR; TCRdb keeps in-frame clones, though not all of them. This table has some 98,000 clones, 75% to 85% appearing once. Source material: peripheral blood. The receptors shown here come from a man aged 55 to 69 with acute or convalescent COVID-19. The CDR3 runs from the conserved cysteine through the conserved F or W. Each record gives: V gene, D gene, J gene, clone size, CDR3 protein, CDR3 DNA. The D gene is left open where the match is weak. Expanded clones get a size class; other rows say once, few or many, or leave the size out.

>TRBV2|NA|TRBJ2-7|few
CASGIRVYEQYF
TGTGCCAGCGGTATCAGGGTCTACGAGCAGTACTTC
>TRBV10-3|NA|TRBJ1-6|NA
CAISEAPRSPLHF
TGTGCCATCAGTGAGGCCCCGAGATCACCCCTCCACTTT
>TRBV5-1|NA|TRBJ1-5|few
CASSLEAGANQPQHF
TGCGCCAGCAGCTTGGAAGCAGGGGCCAATCAGCCCCAGCATTTT
>TRBV5-1|TRBD1|TRBJ2-1|NA
CASSLGDRTHNEQFF
TGCGCCAGCAGCTTGGGGGACAGGACCCACAATGAGCAGTTCTTC
>TRBV2|TRBD1|TRBJ1-4|NA
CASSEGDSNEKLFF
TGTGCCAGCAGTGAAGGGGACAGTAATGAAAAACTGTTTTTT
>TRBV19|TRBD1|TRBJ1-5|NA
CASSIDQGGWSNQPQHF
TGTGCCAGTAGTATAGATCAAGGGGGCTGGAGCAATCAGCCCCAGCATTTT
>TRBV7-9|NA|TRBJ1-3|NA
CASTSSSGNTIYF
TGTGCCAGCACCTCGAGCTCTGGAAACACCATATATTTT
>TRBV19|TRBD1|TRBJ2-5|NA
CASSNGQGARETQYF
TGTGCCAGTAGTAATGGACAGGGGGCTAGGGAGACCCAGTACTTC
>TRBV5-4|NA|TRBJ2-5|NA
CASSLGLWETQYF
TGTGCCAGCAGTTTGGGGCTGTGGGAGACCCAGTACTTC
>TRBV19|TRBD2|TRBJ2-1|NA
CASSMWGGGLYNEQFF
TGTGCCAGTAGTATGTGGGGCGGGGGGCTTTACAATGAGCAGTTCTTC
>TRBV3-1/TRBV3-2|TRBD2|TRBJ2-5|NA
CASSQISRSAGVVETQYF
TGTGCCAGCAGCCAAATAAGCCGATCAGCGGGGGTTGTGGAGACCCAGTACTTC
>TRBV7-8|TRBD1|TRBJ1-6|NA
CASSLRPTGGSSYNSPLHF
TGTGCCAGCAGCTTACGCCCGACAGGGGGTAGCTCCTATAATTCACCCCTCCACTTT
>TRBV4-3|NA|TRBJ1-6|NA
CASSQALGSGSYNSPLHF
TGCGCCAGCAGCCAAGCGCTAGGATCTGGCTCCTATAATTCACCCCTCCACTTT
>TRBV5-5|NA|TRBJ1-6|NA
CASSPGDGTSPLHF
TGTGCCAGCAGCCCCGGGGACGGGACATCACCCCTCCACTTT
>TRBV6-5|NA|TRBJ1-3|few
CASRVRRGGNTIYF
TGTGCCAGCAGAGTACGACGGGGAGGAAACACCATATATTTT
>TRBV11-3|NA|TRBJ2-3|NA
CASSFDEVNTQYF
TGTGCCAGCAGCTTCGATGAGGTGAATACGCAGTATTTT
>TRBV4-1|TRBD2|TRBJ2-7|NA
CASSRLAPGLGTDEQYF
TGCGCCAGCAGCCGATTGGCCCCGGGACTAGGGACCGACGAGCAGTACTTC
>TRBV10-3|TRBD1|TRBJ1-2|once
CATQKPKQGVRSGYTF
TGTGCCACTCAAAAACCGAAACAGGGGGTGAGAAGTGGCTACACCTTC
>TRBV18|NA|TRBJ1-5|NA
CASSPAMGEGQPQHF
TGTGCCAGCTCGCCCGCGATGGGGGAGGGACAGCCCCAGCATTTT
>TRBV7-7|TRBD2|TRBJ2-3|NA
CASSLAGGTQYF
TGTGCTAGCAGCTTAGCGGGGGGTACGCAGTATTTT
>TRBV19|TRBD1|TRBJ1-1|NA
CASSLTNRGLLNTEAFF
TGTGCCAGTAGTCTCACCAACAGGGGGCTTTTGAACACTGAAGCTTTCTTT
>TRBV11-2|NA|TRBJ2-5|NA
CASSLDREETQYF
TGTGCCAGCAGCTTAGACAGGGAAGAGACCCAGTACTTC
>TRBV4-1|NA|TRBJ1-2|NA
CASSPQSGVNYGYTF
TGCGCCAGCAGCCCCCAATCTGGAGTTAACTATGGCTACACCTTC
>TRBV19|NA|TRBJ1-1|NA
CASSISRGTEAFF
TGTGCCAGTAGTATAAGCCGGGGAACTGAAGCTTTCTTT
>TRBV5-1|TRBD1|TRBJ1-2|once
CASSLAGQGIGGYTF
TGCGCCAGCAGCTTGGCGGGACAGGGGATAGGGGGCTACACCTTC
>TRBV4-1|TRBD1|TRBJ2-1|NA
CASSQDRSSSSYNEQFF
TGCGCCAGCAGCCAGGACAGGTCCTCGAGCTCCTACAATGAGCAGTTCTTC
>TRBV9|NA|TRBJ2-3|NA
CASSRVGRGDTQYF
TGTGCCAGCTCTCGAGTCGGAAGGGGAGATACGCAGTATTTT
>TRBV13|TRBD2|TRBJ2-2|NA
CASSRRTSGGPGELFF
TGTGCCAGCAGCCGAAGGACTAGCGGGGGACCCGGGGAGCTGTTTTTT
>TRBV2|TRBD1|TRBJ2-2|NA
CASSDLAGGGGELFF
TGTGCCAGCAGTGACTTAGCAGGGGGCGGCGGGGAGCTGTTTTTT
>TRBV28|NA|TRBJ1-2|NA
CASSPPIGELNYGYTF
TGTGCCAGCAGCCCCCCAATCGGGGAGCTAAACTATGGCTACACCTTC
>TRBV6-2/TRBV6-3|TRBD1|TRBJ2-6|NA
CASRPFQGANGANVLTF
TGTGCCAGCAGACCTTTCCAGGGGGCGAATGGGGCCAACGTCCTGACTTTC
>TRBV7-2|NA|TRBJ2-7|NA
CASSLRGEQYF
TGTGCCAGCAGCTTAAGAGGCGAGCAGTACTTC
>TRBV20-1|NA|TRBJ2-1|NA
CSAMGTGEQFF
TGCAGTGCCATGGGTACGGGGGAGCAGTTCTTC
>TRBV27|TRBD1|TRBJ1-4|few
CASSDRGANEKLFF
TGTGCCAGCAGTGACAGGGGAGCTAATGAAAAACTGTTTTTT
>TRBV11-3|NA|TRBJ1-1|few
CASSLASGRRVTEAFF
TGTGCCAGCAGCTTAGCCAGCGGCAGGCGGGTCACTGAAGCTTTCTTT
>TRBV11-2|TRBD2|TRBJ2-5|NA
CASSLVIGSGGKETQYF
TGTGCCAGCAGCTTAGTAATAGGTAGCGGGGGGAAAGAGACCCAGTACTTC
>TRBV6-6|NA|TRBJ1-5|NA
CASTTGSYSNQPQHF
TGTGCCAGCACCACGGGGTCCTATAGCAATCAGCCCCAGCATTTT
>TRBV3-1/TRBV3-2|NA|TRBJ2-2|NA
CASSQQVTGELFF
TGTGCCAGCAGCCAACAGGTTACCGGGGAGCTGTTTTTT
>TRBV28|TRBD1|TRBJ1-4|NA
CATLRDRGTNEKLFF
TGTGCCACCCTCCGGGACAGGGGTACTAATGAAAAACTGTTTTTT
>TRBV6-1|NA|TRBJ1-1|NA
CASSERSNRRGAFF
TGTGCCAGCAGTGAACGGTCAAACCGTCGCGGAGCTTTCTTT
>TRBV9|NA|TRBJ1-2|NA
CASSPYAAGDLNYGYTF
TGTGCCAGCAGCCCTTATGCTGCGGGAGACCTTAACTATGGCTACACCTTC
>TRBV28|NA|TRBJ1-5|NA
CASSSTGYNQPQHF
TGTGCCAGCAGCAGTACAGGGTACAATCAGCCCCAGCATTTT
>TRBV3-1/TRBV3-2|NA|TRBJ1-6|few
CASRDNNSPLHF
TGTGCCAGCAGGGACAATAATTCACCCCTCCACTTT
>TRBV2|TRBD2|TRBJ2-1|NA
CASSDSGTTYNEQFF
TGTGCCAGCAGTGATAGTGGGACTACCTACAATGAGCAGTTCTTC
>TRBV2|NA|TRBJ2-1|NA
CASNREIEQFF
TGTGCCAGCAATAGGGAGATAGAGCAGTTCTTC
>TRBV18|NA|TRBJ2-1|NA
CASSPSGNNEQFF
TGTGCCAGCTCACCCTCGGGGAACAATGAGCAGTTCTTC